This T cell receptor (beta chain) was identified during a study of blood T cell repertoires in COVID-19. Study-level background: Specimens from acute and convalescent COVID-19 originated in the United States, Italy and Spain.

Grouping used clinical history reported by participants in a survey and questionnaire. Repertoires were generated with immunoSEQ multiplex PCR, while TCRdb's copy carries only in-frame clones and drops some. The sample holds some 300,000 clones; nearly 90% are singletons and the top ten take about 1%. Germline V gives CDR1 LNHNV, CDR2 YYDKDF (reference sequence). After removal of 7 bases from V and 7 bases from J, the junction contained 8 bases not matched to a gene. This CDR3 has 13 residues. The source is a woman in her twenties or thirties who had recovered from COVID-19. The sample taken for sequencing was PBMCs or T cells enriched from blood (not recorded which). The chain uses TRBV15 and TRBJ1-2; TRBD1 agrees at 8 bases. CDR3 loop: CATNAQGASGYTF. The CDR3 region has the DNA TGTGCCACCAATGCCCAGGGGGCAAGTGGCTACACCTTC.